A single sample is the source of the 9 T cell receptor beta chains below, sequenced in a study of regulatory T cells in long-lasting Graves disease. Documented time point: newly diagnosed GD, antithyroid drugs for less than 3 months. TCR sequences were obtained from RNA taken from PBMCs. The authors built TCR beta libraries using iRepertoire HTBI primers and Arm-PCR of CDR3 regions. TCRdb processed the multiplex PCR reads anew with MiXCR; each CDR3 protein has one entry. The sample lists 200,000 to 250,000 distinct CDR3 sequences, roughly a fifth occurring once. These data were likewise used in another study, on T cells in Graves' hyperthyroidism and ophthalmopathy.

The material was peripheral blood mononuclear cells (PBMCs), obtained at new diagnosis, from a patient treated with antithyroid drugs. These receptors all come from a woman aged 25 to 39 with Graves disease.

The V and J genes are TRBV6-2 or TRBV6-3 and TRBJ1-1, with D possibly TRBD1 on 5 matching bases. CDR3 size: 17 residues. Per the germline V gene, CDR1 is MNHEY and CDR2 is SVGEGT. Trimming shortened V by 5 bases and J by 4 bases, and 23 bases separated the two germline ends. CDR3 nucleotide sequence: TGTGCCAGCAGTGAAAGAGTTTGGGGGAGGAGTTCCACTGAAGCTTTCTTT. Translated, it gives CASSERVWGRSSTEAFF.

This clonotype was found a few times. The chain is built from TRBV7-9 and TRBJ2-1, with 9 bases identical to TRBD2. Losses at the gene ends were 4 bases for V and 4 bases for J; bases not matched to a gene: 11. The CDR3 covers 17 residues. The germline CDR1 and CDR2 sequences are SEHNR and FQNEAQ (reference sequence). In DNA form, the CDR3 reads TGTGCCAGCAGCTCTACCCAAGCGGGAGGAACTTACAATGAGCAGTTCTTC. It encodes CASSSTQAGGTYNEQFF.

There are many counts of this clonotype. The J gene is TRBJ1-1, the V gene TRBV18; D is unclear. Between the trimmed V and J ends, which lost 6 bases and 1 base, there was a span of 15 bases. Germline V gene lookup returns CDR1 KGHSH and CDR2 LQKENI. The CDR3 contains 15 residues. As DNA, the CDR3 is TGTGCCAGCTCGCCCAGACCCGCAGAGAACACTGAAGCTTTCTTT. Amino acid sequence: CASSPRPAENTEAFF.

In its sample, this clonotype was seen a few times. Its ends do not fully match the called genes, so a read error is possible. The chain has TRBV20-1 and TRBJ2-7; D remains ambiguous. CDR1 is DFQATT, CDR2 SNEGSKA, per germline (reference sequence). The CDR3 covers 12 residues. CDR3 loop: CSAGTDAYGQYF. As DNA, the CDR3 is TGCAGTGCCGGAACGGATGCCTACGGGCAGTACTTC.

This clonotype was counted at least ten times. The chain uses TRBV28 and TRBJ2-1; D gene unclear. V was trimmed by 5 bases and J by 8 bases, leaving 13 bases between them. The CDR3 is made up of 13 amino acids. Germline CDR1 reads MDHEN; CDR2 reads SYDVKM. The CDR3 DNA reads as TGTGCCAGCAGTATTAACGAGTTGGATGAGCAGTTCTTC. It translates to CASSINELDEQFF.

This clonotype was seen a handful of times. This chain uses TRBV4-1 with TRBJ2-1; D possibly corresponds to TRBD1 (5 bases). The CDR3 covers 17 residues. Trimming took off 0 bases at V and 0 bases at J, with 12 bases between the two ends. Germline CDR1 reads MGHRA; CDR2 reads YSYEKL. The CDR3 sequence: CASSQDSQGSSYNEQFF. For the CDR3, the DNA is TGCGCCAGCAGCCAAGATTCCCAGGGTAGCTCCTACAATGAGCAGTTCTTC.

The chain links TRBV28 to TRBJ1-5, with no clear D. The germline V gene has CDR1 MDHEN and CDR2 SYDVKM. The CDR3 covers 13 residues. Trimming removed 7 bases at V and 6 bases at J, with 13 bases between. DNA of the CDR3: TGTGCCAGCACGGGCGGGGTGGGTCAGCCCCAGCATTTT. Protein: CASTGGVGQPQHF.

The sample holds a few counts of this clonotype. The V call is TRBV5-6, the J call TRBJ1-6; TRBD1 is a possible D gene (5 bases). The V end lost 3 bases, the J end lost 8 bases, and 18 bases lay between the germline ends. CDR1 and CDR2 from the germline V gene are SGHDT and YYEEEE. This CDR3 contains 16 residues. The CDR3 DNA sequence: TGTGCCAGCAGCTGGGACTCCGGGGCCGAGGATTCACCCCTCCACTTT. This codes for CASSWDSGAEDSPLHF.

This clonotype was found a few times. A read error is possible here, since a much larger clone lies one base away. The chain carries TRBV12-3 or TRBV12-4 and TRBJ1-3; 8 bases fit TRBD1. This CDR3 spans 15 amino acids. The V segment lost 5 bases and the J segment 3 bases; nucleotides outside the gene matches: 6. The CDR3 DNA reads TGTGCCAGCAGTCGAGACACAGGGGGTGGAAACACCATATATTTT. It encodes CASSRDTGGGNTIYF.